This T cell receptor beta chain was sequenced in a study of T cells in narcolepsy. Study-wide context: Healthy controls were enrolled alongside patients with narcolepsy type 1 or type 2.

Details on this clone: As yet, its antigen is unknown.

General observations from the study: Autoreactive clonotypes reportedly recurred in blood of same and different patients, not controls. In some patient and control memory CD4+ samples, autoreactive clones were absent. HCRT-specific and TRIB2-specific autoreactive clonotypes appeared among same-patient CSF and blood CD4+ clonotypes.

Looked up from germline, CDR1 is MGHDK and CDR2 is SYGVNS. Deletions cut 3 bases from V and 1 base from J, with 18 bases between. This CDR3 has 17 residues. The repertoire was sequenced with immunoSEQ multiplex PCR; TCRdb's copy has only in-frame clones and lacks some. Of fewer than 35,000 clones listed, about four fifths are singletons. This chain joins TRBV25-1 and TRBJ2-5; D tentatively reads TRBD1 or TRBD2 (7 bases each). The sequenced sample consisted of CD45RA- memory CD4+ T cells from PBMCs. The receptor's source is a human donor with narcolepsy. CDR3 nucleotide sequence: TGTGCCAGCAGTGACCTCCGGGGGGCAGGGGGCCAAGAGACCCAGTACTTC. Translated, it gives CASSDLRGAGGQETQYF.